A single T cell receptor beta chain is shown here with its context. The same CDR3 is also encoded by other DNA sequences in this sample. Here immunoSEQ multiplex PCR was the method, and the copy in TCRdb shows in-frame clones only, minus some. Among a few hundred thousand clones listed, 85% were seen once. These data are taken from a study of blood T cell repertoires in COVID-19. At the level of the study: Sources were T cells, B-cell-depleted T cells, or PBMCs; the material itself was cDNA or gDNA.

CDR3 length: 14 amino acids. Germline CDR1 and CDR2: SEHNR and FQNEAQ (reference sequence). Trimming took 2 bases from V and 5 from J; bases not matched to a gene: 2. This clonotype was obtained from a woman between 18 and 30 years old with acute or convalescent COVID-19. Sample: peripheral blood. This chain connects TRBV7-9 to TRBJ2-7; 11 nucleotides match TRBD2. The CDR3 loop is CASSLLAGGHEQYF. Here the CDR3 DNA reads TGTGCCAGCAGCTTACTAGCGGGGGGTCACGAGCAGTACTTC.